Each of the 25 T cell receptor beta chains below was sequenced from the same sample in a study of blood T cells in healthy people across ages. A sample-barcoded 5' primer and a J-beta primer mix were used in a second PCR of roughly 7 to 12 cycles. In TCRdb, the 5' RACE reads were re-called with MiXCR into one record per CDR3 protein. The repertoire holds about 780,000 distinct CDR3 sequences, with around half as singletons. Sequenced material: blood. These receptors were taken from a man aged 80 or over in good health.

Only one count was recorded for this clonotype. V usage is TRBV12-3 or TRBV12-4 and J usage is TRBJ2-1, with a weak D call TRBD2 (5 bases). V was pared by 1 base and J by 7 bases, with 11 bases between. The CDR3 runs 14 residues. The CDR3 coding sequence is TGTGCCAGCAGTTTAGGAAAGCGGACTAATGAGCAGTTCTTC. As protein: CASSLGKRTNEQFF.

This clonotype has only a few counts. The chain couples TRBV20-1 to TRBJ1-1; no clear D gene. The germline V and J ends were trimmed by 6 bases and 1 base, with 18 bases remaining between them. This CDR3 is built from 15 residues. CDR1 and CDR2 (germline): DFQATT, SNEGSKA (reference sequence). CDR3 amino acids: CSALGSVGSNTEAFF. Written as DNA, the CDR3 is TGCAGTGCCCTAGGAAGTGTGGGATCGAACACTGAAGCTTTCTTT.

In its sample, this clonotype was seen many times. The chain uses TRBV5-1 and TRBJ2-3; TRBD2 matches at 7 bases. V lost 3 bases, J lost 2 bases, and 3 bases stayed unmatched. The CDR3 runs to 14 residues. Germline CDR1 and CDR2: SGHRS and YFSETQ. The DNA of the CDR3 is TGCGCCAGCAGCTCCCTAGCGGTCACAGATACGCAGTATTTT. Its translation: CASSSLAVTDTQYF.

The chain joins TRBV9 to TRBJ2-1; 10 nucleotides match TRBD2. The end of the DNA fits TRBJ2-7 better, so the J call may be wrong. The germline V gene encodes CDR1 SGDLS and CDR2 YYNGEE. The CDR3 runs 16 residues. The CDR3 reads CASSVTSGDSYNEQYF. CDR3 sequence (DNA): TGTGCCAGCAGCGTAACTAGCGGGGACTCCTACAATGAGCAGTACTTC.

The genes are TRBV7-2 and TRBJ2-3, with 12 nucleotides matching TRBD2. The CDR3 covers 16 residues. Trimming at V came to 4 bases and at J to 5 bases, leaving 7 bases not matched to a gene. Germline V gives CDR1 SGHTA, CDR2 FQGNSA. CDR3 nucleotide sequence: TGTGCCAGCAGCTCTAGACTAGCGGGAGTTCAAGATACGCAGTATTTT. As protein: CASSSRLAGVQDTQYF.

In this sample, this clonotype turned up a few times. The V call is TRBV6-6, the J call TRBJ2-7; D remains ambiguous. Between the trimmed V and J ends, which lost 5 bases and 4 bases, there was a span of 9 bases. The CDR3 runs 12 residues. The germline V gene encodes CDR1 MNHNY and CDR2 SVGAGI (reference sequence). As DNA, the CDR3 is TGTGCCAGCAGTATAACAGCGTACGAGCAGTACTTC. It specifies CASSITAYEQYF.

This clonotype was detected once. The V and J genes are TRBV20-1 and TRBJ2-3; 9 nucleotides agree with TRBD2. V lost 3 bases, J lost 7 bases, and 8 bases stayed unmatched. Germline V CDR1 and CDR2: DFQATT, SNEGSKA (reference sequence). CDR3 length: 14 amino acids. The CDR3 DNA follows: TGCAGTGCTAGTGGCGGGAGGGACGGAAATACGCAGTATTTT. Residues: CSASGGRDGNTQYF.

This chain links TRBV12-3 or TRBV12-4 with TRBJ1-1; no clear D gene. Between the trimmed V and J ends, which lost 6 bases and 2 bases, there was a span of 7 bases. There are 12 residues in the CDR3. CDR3 residues: CASRGINTEAFF. The CDR3 DNA sequence: TGTGCCAGCAGGGGGATTAACACTGAAGCTTTCTTT.

This clonotype turned up a few times. The V call is TRBV5-1, the J call TRBJ2-6; 9 positions agree with TRBD1. Germline CDR1 reads SGHRS; CDR2 reads YFSETQ. The CDR3 loop spans 20 amino acids. Trimming cost V 4 bases and J 0 bases; bases outside gene matches: 14. The CDR3 reads CASSMGTGTIFRSGANVLTF. For the CDR3, the DNA is TGCGCCAGCAGCATGGGGACAGGGACTATATTTCGCTCTGGGGCCAACGTCCTGACTTTC. The full variable domain, with the rest looked up from reference TRBV5-1 and TRBJ2-6, is KAGVTQTPRYLIKTRGQQVTLSCSPISGHRSVSWYQQTPGQGLQFLFEYFSETQRNKGNFPGRFSGRQFSNSRSEMNVSTLELGDSALYLCASSMGTGTIFRSGANVLTFGAGSRLTVL.

This clonotype has a count of ten or more. CDR3 nucleotide sequence: TGTGCCAGCCGGACAGGGGACAGCTCTGGGGCCAACGTCCTGACTTTC. Encoded protein: CASRTGDSSGANVLTF. The chain couples TRBV27 to TRBJ2-6; 9 bases are shared with TRBD1. Trimming took 8 bases from V and 0 from J; bases not matched to a gene: 5. In germline, CDR1 is MNHEY, CDR2 SMNVEV (reference sequence). The CDR3 totals 16 residues.

This clonotype has only a few counts. The gene calls are TRBV6-2 or TRBV6-3 and TRBJ2-7; 13 bases align to TRBD2. This CDR3 contains 15 residues. Losses at the gene ends were 6 bases for V and 2 bases for J; bases not matched to a gene: 4. In germline, CDR1 is MNHEY, CDR2 SVGEGT. CDR3 sequence reads: CASRPTSGRTYEQYF. The CDR3 DNA follows: TGTGCCAGCAGGCCGACTAGCGGGAGGACCTACGAGCAGTACTTC.

The chain is built from TRBV5-1 and TRBJ1-1; TRBD1 matches 11 bases. CDR3 size: 15 residues. J gave up 6 bases and V 4 bases, and 8 bases lay outside the gene matches. Germline CDR1 and CDR2: SGHRS and YFSETQ. CDR3 coding DNA: TGCGCCAGCAGCGCGGACAGGGGGCTTAAATCTGAAGCTTTCTTT. Translation: CASSADRGLKSEAFF.

Remarks on this clonotype: Given a much more abundant clone one base away, this may be a read error. CDR3 amino acids: CAISSPRGAGVDNGQFF. The DNA for the CDR3 is TGTGCCATCAGCAGTCCCCGAGGAGCAGGGGTGGACAATGGGCAGTTCTTC. This rearrangement joins TRBV10-3 to TRBJ2-1; the D gene is possibly TRBD1 (6 bases). Germline V lookup: CDR1 ENHRY, CDR2 SYGVKD. This CDR3 comprises 17 residues.

This clonotype came up many times. A read error may explain this, as a much larger clone is one base away. The J gene is TRBJ2-1, the V gene TRBV27; possible D gene TRBD1, 6 bases. With the DNA end fitting TRBJ2-7 better, the J assignment may be wrong. The CDR3 contains 16 residues. From germline, CDR1 is MNHEY and CDR2 SMNVEV (reference sequence). CDR3 nucleotide sequence: TGTGCCAGCAGTTCCGACAGCAGGGGAGCCTACAATGAGCAGTACTTC. Protein sequence: CASSSDSRGAYNEQYF.

This clonotype was seen many times. The chain combines TRBV28 with TRBJ2-3; 12 bases match TRBD2. The germline V gene has CDR1 MDHEN and CDR2 SYDVKM. There are 15 residues in the CDR3. V lost 5 bases and J lost 5; bases outside the gene matches: 5. This CDR3 reads CASSRTSGTGDTQYF. The DNA of the CDR3 is TGTGCCAGCAGTCGGACTAGCGGGACTGGAGATACGCAGTATTTT.

The V and J genes are TRBV28 and TRBJ2-1; D might be TRBD1 (5 bases). There are 14 residues in the CDR3. Germline V gives CDR1 MDHEN, CDR2 SYDVKM. Trimming stripped 6 bases from V and 15 bases from J, with 24 bases between. The CDR3: CASSPPGPQGRPFF. The CDR3 DNA reads TGTGCCAGCAGCCCTCCCGGACCCCAGGGAAGACCGTTCTTC.

CDR3 nucleotide sequence: TGTGCCAGCAGTCAAAGGCCTGATGAGCAGTTCTTC. This sequence encodes CASSQRPDEQFF. This chain uses TRBV2 with TRBJ2-1; unclear D gene. The germline CDR1 and CDR2 sequences are SNHLY and FYNNEI. The CDR3 length is 12 residues. V shed 5 bases and J shed 8 bases, with 10 bases lying between them. Together with reference TRBV2 and TRBJ2-1, the CDR3 gives the full variable domain: EPEVTQTPSHQVTQMGQEVILRCVPISNHLYFYWYRQILGQKVEFLVSFYNNEISEKSEIFDDQFSVERPDGSNFTLKIRSTKLEDSAMYFCASSQRPDEQFFGPGTRLTVL.

This clonotype was counted once. V is TRBV29-1 and J is TRBJ1-2; 10 bases are shared with TRBD1. This CDR3 comprises 15 residues. V gave up 0 bases and J gave up 1 base; unmatched junction bases: 2. Germline-derived CDR1 and CDR2 are SQVTM and ANQGSEA. The CDR3 bases are TGCAGCGTTGAAGATCGGGACAGGGGTAACTATGGCTACACCTTC. This sequence encodes CSVEDRDRGNYGYTF.

This rearrangement joins TRBV7-9 to TRBJ1-1; D is possibly TRBD1 (5 bases). CDR3 size: 15 residues. The V end was cut by 5 bases, the J end by 1 base, with 14 bases between. Germline V gives CDR1 SEHNR, CDR2 FQNEAQ (reference sequence). The CDR3 is CASSPRATPNTEAFF. CDR3 coding DNA: TGTGCCAGCAGCCCCAGGGCGACCCCGAACACTGAAGCTTTCTTT.

This clonotype was counted between two and nine times. A read error may account for a junction end that differs from germline. V and J are TRBV7-3 and TRBJ2-3; TRBD1 matches 9 bases. Germline CDR1 is SGHTA and CDR2 is FQGTGA. CDR3 size: 16 residues. CDR3: CASSITADRGSRTQYF. Written as DNA, the CDR3 is TGTGCCAGCAGCATAACGGCGGACAGGGGATCTCGAACGCAGTATTTT.

The gene calls are TRBV7-2 and TRBJ2-3; D is unresolved. The V gene's germline CDR1 is SGHTA and CDR2 FQGNSA. The CDR3 totals 13 residues. V lost 4 bases and J lost 4, with 9 bases in between. For the CDR3, the DNA is TGTACCAGCAGCTCCCTGGAGCCAGATACGCAGTATTTT. It is translated as CTSSSLEPDTQYF.

This clonotype was found a few times. The CDR3 DNA follows: TGTGCCAGCAGTTACCAGGGAAGCACTGAAGCTTTCTTT. Its translation: CASSYQGSTEAFF. The genes are TRBV6-5 and TRBJ1-1; possibly TRBD1 for D (5 bases). The germline gives CDR1 MNHEY, CDR2 SVGAGI. This CDR3 has 13 residues. Trimming took 2 bases from V and 4 from J, leaving 8 bases between them.

This clonotype was found a few times. J is TRBJ2-3 and V is TRBV24-1; possibly TRBD1 for D (6 bases). The CDR3 sequence is 14 residues long. CDR1 KGHDR and CDR2 SFDVKD come from the germline V gene. Between the trimmed V and J ends, which lost 3 bases and 4 bases, there was a span of 10 bases. The CDR3 protein is CATSDARGSDTQYF. In DNA, the CDR3 is TGTGCCACCAGTGATGCCAGGGGCTCAGATACGCAGTATTTT.

This clonotype was observed a single time. The chain links TRBV5-5 to TRBJ2-7; D gene ambiguous. The V and J ends lost 0 bases and 2 bases respectively, with 18 bases between them. Germline CDR1 is SGHKS and CDR2 is YYEKEE (reference sequence). The CDR3 extends over 17 amino acids. The CDR3 is CASSLGAPGIPPYEQYF. The CDR3 DNA is TGTGCCAGCAGCTTGGGCGCCCCGGGCATCCCCCCCTACGAGCAGTACTTC.

The chain links TRBV6-1 to TRBJ2-6; 11 nucleotides match TRBD1. CDR3 length equals 17 residues. V trimming: 6 bases; J trimming: 0 bases; junction bases outside the gene matches: 4. Germline assignment: CDR1 MNHNS and CDR2 SASEGT. CDR3 sequence reads: CASSRDRGSSGANVLTF. The CDR3 DNA sequence: TGTGCCAGCAGCCGGGACAGGGGGTCCTCTGGGGCCAACGTCCTGACTTTC.